This record concerns one TCR beta chain sequence. Its antigen is unidentified. The data derive from a study of cytomegalovirus exposure and HLA in healthy donors. Study in general: HLA-typed donors contributed around 88 million unique TCRs, which were held in an early data release. The study, taken as a whole, reports: Upon later analysis, HLA-associated TCR beta chains proved more clonally expanded than other, equally common chains. V- and J-gene trimming of TCR beta was linked (in a later analysis) to a missense DCLRE1C variant.

Nominally healthy donors were sampled, though unrecorded immune exposures were likely. Germline-derived CDR1 and CDR2 are SGHNT and YYREEE (reference sequence). Trimming stripped 6 bases from V and 1 base from J, with 13 bases between. CDR3 length: 14 residues. PCR used 60 Vbeta primers and 13 Jbeta primers. TCRdb's table, derived via immunoSEQ multiplex PCR, lists solely in-frame clones and lacks some. The sample contains around 210,000 clones, 82% of which appear only once. The sequenced sample consisted of PBMCs. This sequence originates from a woman in her forties in good health and CMV-seronegative. J is TRBJ1-1 and V is TRBV5-4; no definite D call. The CDR3 reads CASTPDSKNTEAFF. The CDR3 DNA reads as TGTGCCAGCACCCCGGACTCAAAGAACACTGAAGCTTTCTTT.